Presented here are 25 T cell receptor beta chains from one specimen sequenced in a study of blood T cell repertoires in COVID-19. Sequenced by immunoSEQ multiplex PCR; TCRdb stores in-frame clones only, minus some. The repertoire holds about 67,000 clones, with 86% as singletons. The specimen sequenced was peripheral blood. The origin of the receptors is a man in his forties or fifties with active COVID-19.

The chain employs TRBV6-2 or TRBV6-3 and TRBJ2-7; D is perhaps TRBD2 (6 bases). Trimming removed 0 bases at V and 4 bases at J, with 13 bases between. The germline gives CDR1 MNHEY, CDR2 SVGEGT. The CDR3 contains 15 residues. Here the CDR3 DNA reads TGTGCCAGCAGTTACTCGGTGCGGGGTACTTACGAGCAGTACTTC. Protein product: CASSYSVRGTYEQYF.

J is TRBJ1-4 and V is TRBV19; the D gene is possibly TRBD1 (6 bases). CDR1 is LNHDA and CDR2 is SQIVND in the germline V gene (reference sequence). The V and J ends lost 6 bases and 7 bases respectively, with 18 bases between them. This CDR3 comprises 15 residues. DNA for the CDR3: TGTGCCAGTAGCCCGCTGGGAACAGGGTCTGAAAAACTGTTTTTT. Protein product: CASSPLGTGSEKLFF.

This chain links TRBV28 with TRBJ1-5, with D uncertain. Trimming stripped 8 bases from V and 6 bases from J, with 14 bases between. Germline V gives CDR1 MDHEN, CDR2 SYDVKM. The CDR3 extends over 13 amino acids. The CDR3 reads CASFGSYRQPQHF. The CDR3 DNA follows: TGTGCCAGCTTTGGCTCGTACCGTCAGCCCCAGCATTTT.

The chain links TRBV4-2 to TRBJ1-5; D uncertain. V was cut by 0 bases and J by 3 bases, with 9 bases left in between. CDR3 length equals 15 residues. From germline, CDR1 is LGHNA and CDR2 YNFKEQ. DNA of the CDR3: TGTGCCAGCAGCCAAGATAGAGGCTTCAATCAGCCCCAGCATTTT. Encoded protein: CASSQDRGFNQPQHF.

This clone was observed once. The V and J genes are TRBV7-5 and TRBJ1-2; the DNA was not compared with TRBD1, the D call given in the table. TRBV7-5 is termed a pseudogene. The CDR3 extends over 16 amino acids. DNA for the CDR3: TGTGTCAGAAGCTTGGCCGGACAGGGGGCAAGCTATGGCTACACCTTC. It encodes CVRSLAGQGASYGYTF.

The chain links TRBV7-2 to TRBJ2-1, with D maybe TRBD2 (5 bases). V gave up 5 bases and J gave up 8 bases, with 16 bases separating them. The CDR3 contains 14 residues. Germline V gives CDR1 SGHTA, CDR2 FQGNSA. The DNA for the CDR3 is TGTGCCAGCAGCCGGCCTGGCCGGGGTTATGAGCAGTTCTTC. Its protein is CASSRPGRGYEQFF. The variable domain in full, completed from reference TRBV7-2 and TRBJ2-1, reads GAGVSQSPSNKVTEKGKDVELRCDPISGHTALYWYRQSLGQGLEFLIYFQGNSAPDKSGLPSDRFSAERTGGSVSTLTIQRTQQEDSAVYLCASSRPGRGYEQFFGPGTRLTVL.

This clone was recorded a few times. This chain joins TRBV19 and TRBJ1-3, with D maybe TRBD1 (6 bases). Trimming cost V 8 bases and J 0 bases, with 23 bases left between them. The CDR3 length is 18 residues. The germline gives CDR1 LNHDA, CDR2 SQIVND (reference sequence). The CDR3 DNA sequence: TGTGCCAGTCAAACCCACCGGGACATGATGAGCTCTGGAAACACCATATATTTT. Its protein product is CASQTHRDMMSSGNTIYF. Variable domain in full (rest from reference TRBV19 and TRBJ1-3): DGGITQSPKYLFRKEGQNVTLSCEQNLNHDAMYWYRQDPGQGLRLIYYSQIVNDFQKGDIAEGYSVSREKKESFPLTVTSAQKNPTAFYLCASQTHRDMMSSGNTIYFGEGSWLTVV.

The chain uses TRBV29-1 and TRBJ2-5; no clear D gene. Trimming stripped 4 bases from V and 9 bases from J, with 9 bases between. Germline assignment: CDR1 SQVTM and CDR2 ANQGSEA. CDR3 length: 10 residues. The CDR3 nucleotides are TGCAGCGTTGGTTCCGAGGCCCAGTACTTC. It translates to CSVGSEAQYF.

This chain joins TRBV7-2 and TRBJ1-2; D remains unclear. Germline CDR1 is SGHTA and CDR2 is FQGNSA. The CDR3 totals 12 residues. V gave up 5 bases and J gave up 8 bases, with 12 bases separating them. In DNA, the CDR3 is TGTGCCAGCAGCCAAGGGCGGGGAGGCTACACCTTC. Its protein is CASSQGRGGYTF. Full variable domain (remainder filled in from reference TRBV7-2 and TRBJ1-2): GAGVSQSPSNKVTEKGKDVELRCDPISGHTALYWYRQSLGQGLEFLIYFQGNSAPDKSGLPSDRFSAERTGGSVSTLTIQRTQQEDSAVYLCASSQGRGGYTFGSGTRLTVV.

The J gene is TRBJ2-6, the V gene TRBV4-3, with D uncertain. V lost 0 bases and J 6 bases, leaving 12 bases between the germline ends. Germline lookup yields CDR1 LGHNA and CDR2 YSLEER. This CDR3 comprises 16 residues. The CDR3 loop reads CASSQDFGLAANVLTF. The CDR3 DNA sequence: TGCGCCAGCAGCCAAGATTTTGGCCTTGCGGCCAACGTCCTGACTTTC.

This chain links TRBV7-3 with TRBJ1-1; D remains unclear. V lost 2 bases and J 6 bases, leaving 16 bases between the germline ends. From germline, CDR1 is SGHTA and CDR2 FQGTGA. This CDR3 is built from 15 residues. The CDR3 nucleotides are TGTGCCAGCAGCTTACTCCCCCGGGGTATGGCTGAAGCTTTCTTT. Protein sequence: CASSLLPRGMAEAFF.

This chain joins TRBV6-5 and TRBJ2-1; D ambiguous. Germline V gives CDR1 MNHEY, CDR2 SVGAGI. V was shortened by 6 bases and J by 9 bases, with 9 bases between the two germline ends. CDR3 length: 11 residues. CDR3 nucleotides: TGTGCCAGCAGCCCCTTCCGTGAGCAGTTCTTC. Protein sequence: CASSPFREQFF.

The genes are TRBV5-1 and TRBJ1-4, with a tentative D call TRBD1 (5 bases). The CDR3 spans 17 residues. V shed 2 bases and J shed 1 base, with 15 bases lying between them. Germline CDR1 reads SGHRS; CDR2 reads YFSETQ. Written as DNA, the CDR3 is TGCGCCAGCAGCTTATCGAGATATCAGGGAACTAATGAAAAACTGTTTTTT. This codes for CASSLSRYQGTNEKLFF.

The DNA of the CDR3 is TGCGCCAGCAGACGGGGGGTCGACGAGCAGTACTTC. It encodes CASRRGVDEQYF. The chain joins TRBV5-1 to TRBJ2-7; 7 positions agree with TRBD2. Losses at the gene ends were 5 bases for V and 5 bases for J; bases not matched to a gene: 4. Germline assignment: CDR1 SGHRS and CDR2 YFSETQ. This CDR3 comprises 12 residues.

The J gene is TRBJ1-1, the V gene TRBV18; D might be TRBD1 (6 bases). Germline V lookup: CDR1 KGHSH, CDR2 LQKENI. CDR3 length equals 13 residues. Trimming cost V 3 bases and J 3 bases, with 8 bases left between them. The CDR3 sequence: CASSPWTDTEAFF. CDR3 DNA: TGTGCCAGCTCACCTTGGACAGACACTGAAGCTTTCTTT.

This clone was observed once. This chain uses TRBV7-2 with TRBJ2-5, with D maybe TRBD1 (6 bases). The CDR3 has 16 residues. Germline V CDR1 and CDR2: SGHTA, FQGNSA. Trimming stripped 2 bases from V and 1 base from J, with 14 bases between. The CDR3 DNA reads as TGTGCCAGCAGCTTACGGAACCCGGACAGCCAAGAGACCCAGTACTTC. Protein sequence: CASSLRNPDSQETQYF. The complete variable domain, with remaining parts taken from reference TRBV7-2 and TRBJ2-5, reads GAGVSQSPSNKVTEKGKDVELRCDPISGHTALYWYRQSLGQGLEFLIYFQGNSAPDKSGLPSDRFSAERTGGSVSTLTIQRTQQEDSAVYLCASSLRNPDSQETQYFGPGTRLLVL.

This chain connects TRBV2 to TRBJ2-5, with TRBD1 identical over 7 bases. The junction had 14 bases not matched to a gene; V was cut back by 5 bases and J by 2 bases. The CDR3 consists of 17 residues. Germline V gene sequence: CDR1 SNHLY, CDR2 FYNNEI. The CDR3 DNA is TGTGCCAGCAGTCTCCTTTGGGACAGCGAATCTCAAGAGACCCAGTACTTC. This gives the protein CASSLLWDSESQETQYF.

The chain employs TRBV7-9 and TRBJ1-1; 8 bases match TRBD1. Trimming at V came to 6 bases and at J to 0 bases, leaving 6 bases not matched to a gene. This CDR3 comprises 15 residues. Germline V gene sequence: CDR1 SEHNR, CDR2 FQNEAQ (reference sequence). CDR3 residues: CASRQGGGLNTEAFF. DNA for the CDR3: TGTGCCAGCAGACAGGGGGGCGGTCTGAACACTGAAGCTTTCTTT.

The V gene is TRBV12-3 or TRBV12-4, the J gene TRBJ2-1; weak D call: TRBD1 (5 bases). The CDR3 spans 12 residues. Trimming removed 2 bases from V and 9 bases from J, with 8 bases in between. The CDR3 region is CASSLRGGEQFF. For the CDR3, the DNA is TGTGCCAGCAGTTTAAGGGGCGGTGAGCAGTTCTTC.

V and J are TRBV2 and TRBJ1-2; D not certain. Deletions cut 4 bases from V and 2 bases from J, with 8 bases between. The CDR3 is 13 amino acids. Per the germline V gene, CDR1 is SNHLY and CDR2 is FYNNEI. CDR3 nucleotides: TGTGCCAGCAGTGTATTACAGAACTATGGCTACACCTTC. The encoded protein is CASSVLQNYGYTF.

The V gene is TRBV21-1, the J gene TRBJ2-3; the table's D call of TRBD2 was not tested on the DNA. TRBV21-1 represents a pseudogene. The CDR3 has 17 amino acids. CDR3 coding DNA: TGTGCCATCCTTCGTAGACCGAGACTAGTAGAGTCAGATACGCAGTATTTT. It yields the protein CAILRRPRLVESDTQYF.

V is TRBV20-1 and J is TRBJ2-5, with D unclear. Germline CDR1 and CDR2: DFQATT and SNEGSKA (reference sequence). The CDR3 is 12 residues long. V lost 6 bases and J lost 5, with 13 bases in between. CDR3 nucleotide sequence: TGCAGTGCCAGTCTAGATCAGGAGACCCAGTACTTC. This codes for CSASLDQETQYF.

This chain links TRBV5-5 with TRBJ1-2; TRBD1 is a possible D gene (5 bases). V was clipped by 2 bases and J by 4 bases, with 15 bases between them. The CDR3 totals 15 residues. Germline loops: CDR1 SGHKS, CDR2 YYEKEE (reference sequence). CDR3 amino acids: CASSFYNTGTYGYTF. The CDR3 DNA follows: TGTGCCAGCAGCTTTTATAATACAGGAACCTATGGCTACACCTTC.

The CDR3 here is CASSLGAAGRGETQYF. CDR3 nucleotides: TGTGCCAGCAGCTTGGGCGCTGCGGGGAGGGGAGAGACCCAGTACTTC. V gene TRBV5-8 combines with J gene TRBJ2-5, with 7 bases that match TRBD2. V was clipped by 0 bases and J by 4 bases; unmatched bases: 9. The CDR3 is 16 amino acids. In germline, CDR1 is SGHTS, CDR2 YDEGEE.

In DNA form, the CDR3 reads TGCGCCAGCAGCCAAGATGTCAGTCAAGAGACCCAGTACTTC. It codes for CASSQDVSQETQYF. The chain is built from TRBV4-3 and TRBJ2-5; D is undetermined. The CDR3 length is 14 residues. Germline CDR1 is LGHNA and CDR2 is YSLEER. Trimming removed 0 bases from V and 2 bases from J, with 7 bases in between.